Each of the 28 T cell receptor beta chains below was sequenced from the same sample in a study of blood T cells in healthy people across ages. The authors ran a second PCR of about 6 to 12 cycles using a sample-barcoded 5' primer and a J-beta primer mix. TCRdb processed the 5' RACE reads anew with MiXCR; each CDR3 protein has one entry. The sample lists about 800,000 distinct CDR3 sequences; around a quarter were seen once. The sample was also reused in another study, on T cells of mothers and their children.

Sequenced input: blood. These receptors were taken from a boy between 10 and 17 years old in good health.

This clonotype occurred a few times. The chain joins TRBV15 to TRBJ2-5; D might be TRBD1 (6 bases). CDR1 and CDR2 from the germline V gene are LNHNV and YYDKDF (reference sequence). The CDR3 length is 15 residues. Deletions cut 0 bases from V and 5 bases from J, with 13 bases between. The chain's CDR3 is CATSRDSGAEETQYF. Written as DNA, the CDR3 is TGTGCCACCAGCAGAGATTCAGGGGCAGAGGAGACCCAGTACTTC.

This clonotype was found a few times. V is TRBV7-2 and J is TRBJ1-4, with D maybe TRBD1 (5 bases). The length of the CDR3 is 15 residues. V lost 5 bases and J lost 6, with 16 bases in between. CDR1 and CDR2 (germline): SGHTA, FQGNSA. The CDR3 coding sequence is TGTGCCAGCAGCCTTCGGGGGAGGCCTGATGAAAAACTGTTTTTT. The encoded protein is CASSLRGRPDEKLFF.

The table lists this clonotype with a few counts. The V and J genes are TRBV20-1 and TRBJ2-5; 8 bases match TRBD1. Germline trimming cut 0 bases from V and 6 bases from J; bases unmatched to any gene: 9. Germline V CDR1 and CDR2: DFQATT, SNEGSKA (reference sequence). This CDR3 contains 15 residues. The CDR3: CSARDRTGQAKTQYF. The CDR3 DNA reads as TGCAGTGCTAGAGATCGGACAGGGCAGGCGAAGACCCAGTACTTC.

Only a few counts were recorded for this clonotype. The CDR3 region has the DNA TGTGCCAGCAGCCTAGGCGGTCGTGAGCAGTTCTTC. Protein product: CASSLGGREQFF. V gene TRBV11-1 combines with J gene TRBJ2-1; D is unclear. Trimming took 5 bases from V and 9 from J, leaving 11 bases between them. CDR1 SGHAT and CDR2 FQDESV come from the germline V gene (reference sequence). CDR3 length: 12 amino acids.

This clonotype has more than one count but fewer than ten. This sequence joins TRBV7-9 and TRBJ2-5; the D call may be TRBD1 or TRBD2 (5 bases each). Between the trimmed V and J ends, which lost 5 bases and 0 bases, there was a span of 19 bases. The CDR3 covers 17 residues. The germline CDR1 and CDR2 sequences are SEHNR and FQNEAQ (reference sequence). The CDR3 sequence is CASSPPWDLEYQETQYF. CDR3 nucleotides: TGTGCCAGCAGCCCACCCTGGGACCTAGAGTACCAAGAGACCCAGTACTTC. Drawing the rest from reference TRBV7-9 and TRBJ2-5, the complete variable domain is DTGVSQNPRHKITKRGQNVTFRCDPISEHNRLYWYRQTLGQGPEFLTYFQNEAQLEKSRLLSDRFSAERPKGSFSTLEIQRTEQGDSAMYLCASSPPWDLEYQETQYFGPGTRLLVL.

V is TRBV20-1 and J is TRBJ2-1, with 14 bases that match TRBD2. The CDR3 is 19 residues long. V was pared by 6 bases and J by 4 bases, with 17 bases of the junction left unmatched. The V gene's germline CDR1 is DFQATT and CDR2 SNEGSKA (reference sequence). In nucleotides, the CDR3 is TGCAGTGCAATTGCGGGGGGACTAGCGGGAGTCAAAGGTTACAATGAGCAGTTCTTC. Protein: CSAIAGGLAGVKGYNEQFF.

This clonotype was observed a few times. This CDR3 is CASSAPTAGGPWETQYF. CDR3 DNA: TGTGCCAGCAGTGCGCCCACTGCGGGAGGGCCCTGGGAGACCCAGTACTTC. This rearrangement joins TRBV28 to TRBJ2-5; 9 positions match TRBD2. CDR3 size: 17 residues. Germline-derived CDR1 and CDR2 are MDHEN and SYDVKM. V trimming: 5 bases; J trimming: 5 bases; junction bases outside the gene matches: 15.

This clonotype turned up a few times. The chain employs TRBV18 and TRBJ2-2; D is unclear. This CDR3 region has 16 residues. V was shortened by 0 bases and J by 4 bases, with 12 bases between the two germline ends. Germline V gene lookup returns CDR1 KGHSH and CDR2 LQKENI. DNA of the CDR3: TGTGCCAGCTCACCACCGGAACTCCTAAGCACCGGGGAGCTGTTTTTT. It specifies CASSPPELLSTGELFF.

The chain has TRBV7-2 and TRBJ1-3; no firm D call. Germline loops: CDR1 SGHTA, CDR2 FQGNSA. The CDR3 runs 17 residues. Deletions cut 5 bases from V and 4 bases from J, with 21 bases between. The CDR3 DNA sequence: TGTGCCAGCAGCCCAGATTTTTTGATCAGCCAAGGAAACACCATATATTTT. It yields the protein CASSPDFLISQGNTIYF.

This chain joins TRBV12-3 or TRBV12-4 and TRBJ1-2; perhaps TRBD1 as D (5 bases). Trimming removed 2 bases from V and 4 bases from J, with 11 bases in between. The CDR3 sequence is 14 residues long. This CDR3 reads CASSLRAGIYGYTF. CDR3 bases: TGTGCCAGCAGTTTAAGGGCAGGGATCTATGGCTACACCTTC.

This clonotype came up a few times. This chain links TRBV20-1 with TRBJ1-1; D gene ambiguous. V lost 0 bases and J lost 3, with 8 bases in between. Germline values: CDR1 DFQATT, CDR2 SNEGSKA (reference sequence). There are 13 residues in the CDR3. CDR3 in amino acids: CSARDSLYTEAFF. The CDR3 nucleotides are TGCAGTGCTAGAGATAGCCTATACACTGAAGCTTTCTTT.

This clonotype was seen a handful of times. The chain employs TRBV5-1 and TRBJ2-6; D possibly corresponds to TRBD2 (6 bases). The CDR3 extends over 16 amino acids. From germline, CDR1 is SGHRS and CDR2 YFSETQ. Trimming removed 1 base from V and 2 bases from J, with 10 bases in between. CDR3 in DNA: TGCGCCAGCAGCTTGTTCACGGGGGCTGGGGCCAACGTCCTGACTTTC. This encodes CASSLFTGAGANVLTF.

The V and J genes are TRBV4-3 and TRBJ2-5; D ambiguous. The DNA end is more similar to TRBJ2-1, so the J call may be wrong. The CDR3 is 14 amino acids. Germline assignment: CDR1 LGHNA and CDR2 YSLEER. The CDR3 region has the DNA TGCGCCAGCAGCCAAGTTGTTCTGACAACTGAGCAGTTCTTC. This sequence encodes CASSQVVLTTEQFF.

The V gene is TRBV4-3, the J gene TRBJ2-3; maybe TRBD2 (5 bases). CDR1 is LGHNA, CDR2 YSLEER, per germline. V was shortened by 0 bases and J by 8 bases, with 12 bases between the two germline ends. The CDR3 consists of 14 residues. As DNA, the CDR3 is TGCGCCAGCAGCCAAGATTCAGAAGGGAGTACGCAGTATTTT. The encoded protein is CASSQDSEGSTQYF.

This clonotype was detected once. The chain uses TRBV6-5 and TRBJ1-2, with D tentatively TRBD1 (6 bases). CDR3 size: 17 residues. V was trimmed by 0 bases and J by 4 bases, leaving 18 bases between them. Germline V CDR1 and CDR2: MNHEY, SVGAGI. CDR3 in DNA: TGTGCCAGCAGTTACTCGATGACCGGGACATCGGTCTATGGCTACACCTTC. This gives the protein CASSYSMTGTSVYGYTF.

The V and J genes are TRBV5-6 and TRBJ1-2, with D possibly being TRBD1 (6 bases). In germline, CDR1 is SGHDT, CDR2 YYEEEE. Trimming removed 4 bases at V and 1 base at J, with 17 bases between. The CDR3 is 16 residues long. CDR3 protein: CASSPETGTINYGYTF. CDR3 bases: TGTGCCAGCAGCCCTGAAACCGGGACAATTAACTATGGCTACACCTTC.

The V call is TRBV6-6, the J call TRBJ2-5; possibly TRBD1 or TRBD2 for D (5 bases each). The CDR3 is 14 residues long. Germline V gives CDR1 MNHNY, CDR2 SVGAGI (reference sequence). The V gene lost 2 bases and the J gene lost 1 base, with 8 bases spanning the gap. This chain's CDR3 is CASSYPGAQETQYF. CDR3 nucleotide sequence: TGTGCCAGCAGTTACCCCGGGGCCCAAGAGACCCAGTACTTC.

This clonotype was seen repeatedly, ten times or more. This rearrangement joins TRBV9 to TRBJ2-3, with 7 bases matching TRBD2. In germline, CDR1 is SGDLS, CDR2 YYNGEE. The CDR3 loop spans 16 amino acids. The V gene end was trimmed by 0 bases and the J gene end by 3 bases; junction bases not matched to a gene: 7. The CDR3 DNA sequence: TGTGCCAGCAGCGTAGGGGACGGGAGGAGTACAGATACGCAGTATTTT. Protein: CASSVGDGRSTDTQYF.

The chain recombines TRBV4-1 with TRBJ1-4, with 7 nucleotides matching TRBD1. CDR1 and CDR2 (germline): MGHRA, YSYEKL. The CDR3 extends over 15 amino acids. The V and J ends lost 2 bases and 6 bases, in that order; junction bases with no gene match: 6. Here the CDR3 reads CASSQLGGLDEKLFF. In DNA form, the CDR3 reads TGCGCCAGCAGCCAATTAGGGGGCTTAGATGAAAAACTGTTTTTT.

In this sample, this clonotype turned up a few times. The chain couples TRBV11-2 to TRBJ2-5, with 7 nucleotides matching TRBD2. The J segment lost 9 bases and the V segment lost 0 bases, leaving 10 bases of the junction unmatched. Germline V gene lookup returns CDR1 SGHAT and CDR2 FQNNGV. The CDR3 is made up of 15 amino acids. CDR3 DNA: TGTGCCAGCAGCTTAGATCAAGGACTAGGCCCCTCCCAGTACTTC. Protein: CASSLDQGLGPSQYF. Drawing the rest from reference TRBV11-2 and TRBJ2-5, the complete variable domain is EAGVAQSPRYKIIEKRQSVAFWCNPISGHATLYWYQQILGQGPKLLIQFQNNGVVDDSQLPKDRFSAERLKGVDSTLKIQPAKLEDSAVYLCASSLDQGLGPSQYFGPGTRLLVL.

This clonotype has a handful of counts. An end of the junction does not agree with germline; a read error may underlie this. The V and J genes are TRBV28 and TRBJ1-1; no reliable D call. Looked up from germline, CDR1 is MDHEN and CDR2 is SYDVKM. CDR3 length: 12 residues. The CDR3 DNA is TGCGCCACCAACCTTGGGAGGGCTGAAGCTTTCTTT. Translation: CATNLGRAEAFF. Looking up the rest from reference TRBV28 and TRBJ1-1 gives the full variable domain: DVKVTQSSRYLVKRTGEKVFLECVQDMDHENMFWYRQDPGLGLRLIYFSYDVKMKEKGDIPEGYSVSREKKERFSLILESASTNQTSMYLCATNLGRAEAFFGQGTRLTVV.

The chain recombines TRBV6-5 with TRBJ1-6; 7 nucleotides match TRBD1. Trimming removed 6 bases from V and 6 bases from J; junction bases left unmatched: 2. Germline loops: CDR1 MNHEY, CDR2 SVGAGI. The length of the CDR3 is 13 residues. Here the CDR3 reads CASRTGFNSPLHF. The CDR3 coding sequence is TGTGCCAGCAGGACAGGGTTTAATTCACCCCTCCACTTT.

This clonotype occurred a few times. Sequence at one end of the junction differs from germline and may be a read error. J is TRBJ1-5 and V is TRBV2, with 8 bases that match TRBD1. CDR1 is SNHLY, CDR2 FYNNEI, per germline. This CDR3 is built from 14 residues. For the CDR3, the DNA is TGTGCCAGCCTGATGGCAGGGGGCAAACAGCCCCAGCATTTT. As protein: CASLMAGGKQPQHF.

The V and J genes are TRBV5-1 and TRBJ2-5; the match to TRBD2 covers 15 bases. The closer fit of TRBJ2-1 to the DNA end suggests the J call may be wrong. CDR1 is SGHRS and CDR2 is YFSETQ in the germline V gene. CDR3 size: 18 residues. DNA of the CDR3: TGCGCCAGCAGCCTAATGCGGACTAGCGGGGGGGCTCTTGATGAGCAGTTCTTC. Residues: CASSLMRTSGGALDEQFF.

In its sample, this clonotype was seen many times. The rearrangement links TRBV20-1 to TRBJ2-5, with 11 nucleotides matching TRBD1. Germline trimming cut 5 bases from V and 3 bases from J; bases unmatched to any gene: 2. Germline-derived CDR1 and CDR2 are DFQATT and SNEGSKA (reference sequence). This CDR3 spans 13 amino acids. CDR3 nucleotide sequence: TGCAGTGCTCGGACAGGGGGCAAAGAGACCCAGTACTTC. It translates to CSARTGGKETQYF.

This CDR3 reads CSAVLAGSTDTQYF. DNA for the CDR3: TGCAGTGCGGTCCTAGCGGGAAGCACAGATACGCAGTATTTT. The chain employs TRBV20-1 and TRBJ2-3; 9 bases line up with TRBD2. The CDR3 contains 14 residues. In germline, CDR1 is DFQATT, CDR2 SNEGSKA (reference sequence). V lost 6 bases and J lost 0; bases outside the gene matches: 4.

The rearrangement links TRBV12-3 or TRBV12-4 to TRBJ2-4; a weak D match, TRBD2 (5 bases). The CDR3 contains 15 residues. V was clipped by 8 bases and J by 0 bases, with 14 bases between them. This CDR3 reads CASGLIAIAKNIQYF. In nucleotides, the CDR3 is TGTGCCAGCGGTCTAATAGCGATAGCCAAAAACATTCAGTACTTC.

V gene TRBV20-1 combines with J gene TRBJ1-6, with D possibly matching TRBD1 (5 bases). Germline CDR1 reads DFQATT; CDR2 reads SNEGSKA (reference sequence). V shed 6 bases and J shed 1 base, with 16 bases lying between them. This CDR3 contains 16 residues. In DNA, the CDR3 is TGCAGTGCCGCGGGGGGGGAGGTATCCTATAATTCACCCCTCCACTTT. It encodes CSAAGGEVSYNSPLHF.